Sequencing of this T cell receptor (beta chain) was carried out in a study of cytomegalovirus exposure and HLA in healthy donors (dated by TCRdb to 2017 to 2019). Some background on the complete study: An earlier analysis of approximately 640 of the donors reported approximately 290 Gb of sequence data and roughly 100 million unique TCR beta sequences from around 200 million T cells. About 310 gigabases of sequencing data and approximately 80 million unique TCR sequences were included in an early release covering over 600 HLA-typed donors. Of the roughly 420 genotyped donors, less than 90% were placed in the genetic ancestry cluster associated with self-reported Caucasian donors. The study aimed to test whether cataloging public T cell receptors could reveal signatures of past pathogen exposure. The study profiled the T cell repertoires of 500 to 800 subjects by immunosequencing and related them to cytomegalovirus serostatus. In addition to the first cohort of 666 subjects, a separate validation cohort of 120 different subjects was used. The study combined high-throughput TCR immunosequencing, statistical association of individual TCRs with disease status, and machine learning to predict cytomegalovirus infection status. In a later analysis, previously published TCR beta repertoires from 670 or so donors were re-analyzed and high-resolution HLA genotyping was added so that TCR occurrence patterns could be studied. Rather than using new phenotypic data, the later analysis identified candidate immune exposures from TCR beta sequences and from how often those sequences occurred across donors. In an earlier analysis of about 590 of the donors, high-throughput TCR beta sequencing was used to judge whether each TCR beta V gene segment behaved as functional or pseudogenic. Donor age, sex, ethnicity and CMV serostatus were compiled alongside the repertoire data. Genome-wide SNP genotypes for about 60% of the roughly 700 donors were used in a later genetic analysis, which treated that subset as a discovery cohort. All discovery cohort repertoires had been generated on a single sequencing platform. HLA typing included class I and class II loci at four-digit resolution. Typing coverage differed by locus: A, B, C, DRB1 and DQB1 were typed in roughly 620-640 donors, DQA1 in about 510, DPA1 in around 600, and DPB1 in 450 to 480. Because of strong linkage in the cohort, roughly 5 DR-DQ haplotypes were treated as single units for association and clustering. Across around 400 genotyped donors of the cohort, an average of about 240,000 unique TCR beta nucleotide sequences per donor were sequenced, and roughly 20% of those sequences were non-productive. Study-wide conclusions, independent of this receptor: The only immune exposure information available for the cohort was CMV serostatus. Across donors, most TCR sequences were observed very rarely, whereas some public TCRs were present in many individuals. Correlated functional status among segregating V segments might be attributable to linkage disequilibrium, but an unknown experimental factor could not be ruled out. Because counts were too low, about 18 rarely observed V segments, including chromosome 9 orphons, were excluded from the earlier analysis of 587 of the donors. In vitro tests confirmed that a few of the cytomegalovirus-associated TCR beta chains recognize cytomegalovirus antigens. The classifier was reported to diagnose cytomegalovirus status with high specificity and sensitivity in both the original and validation cohorts. In a later analysis, several top co-occurrence clusters were reported to appear linked to parvovirus B19, influenza, CMV and Epstein-Barr virus. The presence/absence analyses assumed that sequencing depth was roughly uniform across donors, and that assumption may not be true. At a false discovery rate of 0.05, a later analysis linked fewer than 20,000 TCR beta sequences to specific HLA alleles. V-gene and J-gene trimming of TCR beta chains was associated with a missense DCLRE1C variant in a later genetic analysis, and the association was replicated in an independent cohort. According to a later analysis, most CMV-associated TCR beta chains appeared to be HLA-restricted, and the HLA associations seemed to be driven largely by CMV exposure. The sequencing pipeline was judged likely to have produced a cluster of highly shared sequence variants as a technical artifact. In a later analysis, HLA-associated TCR beta chains showed more clonal expansion and lower generation probabilities than non-associated chains that were equally common. The authors suggested that the approach could potentially be generalized to other disease states and immunological phenotypes. Assigning TCR associations to individual alleles was difficult when HLA alleles, especially DR and DQ, strongly co-occurred. A further reported finding was that TCR beta sequences accurately predicted the HLA-A and HLA-B alleles for most subjects in the first cohort. Because HLA typing was unavailable for some donors at each locus, only the typed subset was used in association tests. Broadly in line with IMGT annotations, most TCR beta V segments showed up in productive rearrangements about 90% or about 30% of the time in an earlier analysis of 587 of the donors. According to a later genetic analysis, donors in an Asian-associated ancestry cluster had fewer N-insertions in productive TCRs than the approximately 670-donor mean. The 87-base-pair reads could not distinguish some IMGT-functional V segments, including TRBV6-2 and TRBV6-3, so those segments were excluded. In a later analysis, the rate of TCR association differed among HLA loci, with DRB1 alleles having the most associated TCRs and HLA-C alleles having the fewest. In the study, approximately 160 TCR beta chains were listed as associated with cytomegalovirus. In this cohort, only TCR beta chains were sequenced, and detectable features were limited by the absence of alpha or paired-chain data.

Regarding this clone: Its target antigen remains unknown. Per-base qualities were not stored, and no clone one base away is much larger.

The cohort was made up of 666 healthy bone marrow donors. All cohort members were sampled while nominally healthy, although unrecorded immune exposures were likely present. The donor was CMV seronegative and belonged to the group of over 300 seronegative cohort members. Every donor gave a peripheral blood sample, and the peripheral blood mononuclear cells from that sample were used for TCR beta sequencing. Genomic DNA was extracted from the blood cell samples with the Qiagen DNeasy Blood Extraction Kit. Libraries were constructed by the immunoSEQ multiplex PCR assay. A mixture of 60 forward primers for TCR Vbeta segments and 13 reverse primers for TCR Jbeta segments was used in the multiplex PCR. The CDR3 region of rearranged TCR beta genes was amplified from genomic DNA by a multiplex PCR assay. The Illumina HiSeq System was used to sequence the amplified TCR beta libraries as 87-base-pair reads. On the study's bioinformatics: A later analysis tallied roughly 80 million unique TCR beta chains across the 666 repertoires, and about 12 million of those chains were shared by two or more donors. To remove PCR and sequencing errors, raw reads were error-corrected and collapsed into unique sequences using a nearest-neighbor algorithm that merged closely related sequences. V, D and J gene segments were assigned by aligning CDR3 sequences to IMGT reference sequences. For a sequence to be retained, at least a six-nucleotide match to both a V gene segment and a J gene segment was required. Rearrangements were called productive when the CDR3 lacked stop codons and stayed in frame with V and J; all others were non-productive. CDR3 was defined according to IMGT convention as the region running from the second conserved V-encoded cysteine to the conserved J-encoded phenylalanine. Sequences without an unambiguous match to a single V gene segment were excluded from the earlier analysis of approximately 600 of the donors. In an earlier analysis of 450 to 750 of the donors, a V segment was called functional when productive rearrangements were above 56.7%, and segregating when the standard deviation between donors exceeded 5%. To diagnose cytomegalovirus status from the catalog of TCR beta chain sequences, a statistical classification framework was built. In a later analysis, V and J genes were assigned by comparing TCR nucleotide sequences against IMGT/GENE-DB human TR gene sequences. In a later analysis, CDR3 sequences and most-parsimonious VDJ recombination scenarios were assigned using the TCRdist pipeline. A later analysis defined each TCR beta chain by its CDR3 amino acid sequence plus V-gene family, and excluded reads lacking a unique V-gene family. A later analysis removed 592 highly shared, low-generation-probability nucleotide sequences to deal with suspected cross-contamination and a sequencing artifact. In a later analysis, a clonal expansion index was calculated for each public chain from normalized within-repertoire ranks of inferred template counts. Generation probabilities in a later analysis came from a VDJ recombination model fitted to out-of-frame rearrangements, and those results were checked against IGoR. A later analysis scored TCR-TCR, TCR-HLA and TCR-CMV co-occurrence with hypergeometric tests, applying a repertoire-size bias correction to TCR pairs. A later analysis estimated false discovery rates by permuting HLA or CMV assignments 20 times. In a later analysis, co-occurring TCRs were grouped using DBSCAN, and TCRdist sequence similarity was added for clustering within HLA-allele-positive subsets. Co-occurrence clustering excluded repertoires with fewer than 30,000 or more than 120,000 public chains, plus five with anomalous nucleotide sharing. Held by TCRdb, this immuneACCESS table contains in-frame sequences only and omits some clones. Under half of the omission traces to an unresolved V gene where checked; the cause of the rest is unknown. V and J calls and clone size are as listed in that table; D and trimming were resolved from the DNA. This sample lists about 110,000 clones; about two thirds were detected once. The ten most abundant clones make up roughly 0.79% of the sample.

From the germline V gene, CDR1 is SNHLY and CDR2 is FYNNEI. Including cysteine and phenylalanine, the CDR3 has 15 amino acids. Only the CDR3 DNA is retained, 45 bases long and in frame from the first base. The trim is 5 bases for V and 2 bases for J, with a gap of 16 bases between the germline ends. This receptor was obtained from a boy aged 5-17 years in good health and CMV-seronegative. The chain employs TRBV2 and TRBJ2-7; TRBD1 is perhaps the D gene, given 6 matching bases. The sample taken for sequencing was PBMCs. The nucleotides are TGTGCCAGCAGTCGACTACAGGGACGAACCTACGAGCAGTACTTC. Its coded protein is CASSRLQGRTYEQYF.